Following are 28 T cell receptor beta chains from one sample sequenced in a study of cytomegalovirus exposure and HLA in healthy donors (TCRdb year 2017). The library was built by means of the immunoSEQ multiplex PCR assay. A mixture of 60 forward primers for TCR Vbeta segments and 13 reverse primers for TCR Jbeta segments was used in the multiplex PCR. The immuneACCESS repertoire file appears here via TCRdb, limited to in-frame rearrangements. These files lack a portion of the clones; in checked studies, under half of the deficit traces to unresolved V genes, and the cause of the others is not known. Within this sample are about 150,000 clones, with about 85% of them counted one time only. The top ten clonotypes cover 2% to 3% of the sample. The sample comprised PBMCs. These receptors were obtained from a boy aged 2 to 10 in good health and CMV-seronegative.

This clone was observed a handful of times. This rearrangement joins TRBV19 to TRBJ2-2; TRBD2 might be the D (6 bases). The CDR3 is made up of 14 amino acids. Trimming cost V 4 bases and J 7 bases, with 13 bases left between them. CDR1 and CDR2 from the germline V gene are LNHDA and SQIVND (reference sequence). For the CDR3, the DNA is TGTGCCAGTAGTAGGGACTTCTCGGACGGGGAGCTGTTTTTT. This codes for CASSRDFSDGELFF.

The gene calls are TRBV5-1 and TRBJ1-5, with a possible D match to TRBD1 (6 bases). The V gene's germline CDR1 is SGHRS and CDR2 YFSETQ. The V end was cut by 4 bases, the J end by 1 base, with 12 bases between. The CDR3 length is 15 residues. CDR3: CASSPQGLSNQPQHF. As DNA, the CDR3 is TGCGCCAGCAGCCCACAGGGTTTAAGCAATCAGCCCCAGCATTTT.

The DNA for the CDR3 is TGCGCCAGCAGCCAAGACTGGAATAGCGGGAGTATAGGTACGCAGTATTTT. This sequence encodes CASSQDWNSGSIGTQYF. The chain links TRBV4-3 to TRBJ2-3; 9 bases align to TRBD2. CDR1 and CDR2 (germline): LGHNA, YSLEER. J lost 8 bases, V lost 0 bases, and 12 bases had no gene match. The CDR3 covers 17 residues.

The V call is TRBV5-1, the J call TRBJ2-5; D not resolved. This CDR3 spans 13 amino acids. In germline, CDR1 is SGHRS, CDR2 YFSETQ. V was trimmed by 2 bases and J by 4 bases, leaving 9 bases between them. CDR3 nucleotides: TGCGCCAGCAGCTTTTCTGGCGGAGAGACCCAGTACTTC. The encoded protein is CASSFSGGETQYF.

The chain links TRBV18 to TRBJ2-5; D call uncertain. The CDR3 covers 13 residues. Germline CDR1 is KGHSH and CDR2 is LQKENI. Trimming shortened V by 0 bases and J by 5 bases, and 7 bases separated the two germline ends. CDR3 in DNA: TGTGCCAGCTCACCACCGGCGGTGGAGACCCAGTACTTC. It translates to CASSPPAVETQYF. The full variable domain, with the rest looked up from reference TRBV18 and TRBJ2-5, is NAGVMQNPRHLVRRRGQEARLRCSPMKGHSHVYWYRQLPEEGLKFMVYLQKENIIDESGMPKERFSAEFPKEGPSILRIQQVVRGDSAAYFCASSPPAVETQYFGPGTRLLVL.

This sequence joins TRBV27 and TRBJ2-5, with 10 bases fitting TRBD2. The V and J ends lost 5 bases and 11 bases, in that order; junction bases with no gene match: 8. Germline CDR1 reads MNHEY; CDR2 reads SMNVEV (reference sequence). This CDR3 contains 13 residues. CDR3 bases: TGTGCCAGCAGTCGACTAGCGGGCGGGGAGCAGTACTTC. This translates into CASSRLAGGEQYF.

This clone was recorded a few times. CDR3 sequence: CASSPRPGTGVVWATNEKLFF. The CDR3 bases are TGTGCCAGCTCACCACGCCCCGGGACAGGGGTTGTTTGGGCAACTAATGAAAAACTGTTTTTT. V gene TRBV18 combines with J gene TRBJ1-4; 10 bases map to TRBD1. The CDR3 has 21 residues. Germline-derived CDR1 and CDR2 are KGHSH and LQKENI. After removal of 1 base from V and 0 bases from J, the junction contained 14 bases not matched to a gene.

This chain connects TRBV7-9 to TRBJ1-2; TRBD1 matches 9 bases. V trimming: 5 bases; J trimming: 5 bases; junction bases outside the gene matches: 15. The germline CDR1 and CDR2 sequences are SEHNR and FQNEAQ (reference sequence). CDR3 length equals 17 residues. In nucleotides, the CDR3 is TGTGCCAGCAGCATGCAGACAGGGGGTTTCCCCCATTATGGCTACACCTTC. Protein product: CASSMQTGGFPHYGYTF. Full variable domain (remainder filled in from reference TRBV7-9 and TRBJ1-2): DTGVSQNPRHKITKRGQNVTFRCDPISEHNRLYWYRQTLGQGPEFLTYFQNEAQLEKSRLLSDRFSAERPKGSFSTLEIQRTEQGDSAMYLCASSMQTGGFPHYGYTFGSGTRLTVV.

This clone was seen more than once but under ten times. The CDR3 protein is CASSSTGPEAFF. DNA for the CDR3: TGTGCCAGCAGCTCCACAGGGCCTGAAGCTTTCTTT. The V call is TRBV6-5, the J call TRBJ1-1, with TRBD1 as a possible D gene (6 bases). From germline, CDR1 is MNHEY and CDR2 SVGAGI. The CDR3 is 12 amino acids. V shed 6 bases and J shed 6 bases, with 11 bases lying between them.

The chain joins TRBV18 to TRBJ2-1, with D unclear. The germline V gene encodes CDR1 KGHSH and CDR2 LQKENI. The CDR3 length is 12 residues. Trimming pared 1 base from V and 7 bases from J, leaving 5 bases between. Here the CDR3 DNA reads TGTGCCAGCTCACCACGGCAGAATGAGCAGTTCTTC. Encoded protein: CASSPRQNEQFF.

In its sample, this clone was seen a few times. The chain is built from TRBV2 and TRBJ1-1; D gene uncertain. Trimming pared 2 bases from V and 5 bases from J, leaving 15 bases between. The V gene's germline CDR1 is SNHLY and CDR2 FYNNEI. This CDR3 is 15 amino acids long. CDR3 DNA: TGTGCCAGCAGTGAAAAAAGTGCATCGCGAACTGAAGCTTTCTTT. This gives the protein CASSEKSASRTEAFF.

V and J are TRBV5-4 and TRBJ2-3; weak D call: TRBD1 (6 bases). This CDR3 has 15 residues. Germline V gene lookup returns CDR1 SGHNT and CDR2 YYREEE (reference sequence). Trimming cost V 1 base and J 4 bases, with 13 bases left between them. The CDR3 loop reads CASSLRTGIPDTQYF. The CDR3 DNA reads TGTGCCAGCAGCTTGAGAACAGGGATCCCAGATACGCAGTATTTT.

This clone was detected only a few times. The gene calls are TRBV2 and TRBJ1-1; unclear D gene. This CDR3 spans 13 amino acids. Trimming removed 6 bases at V and 1 base at J, with 9 bases between. Germline values: CDR1 SNHLY, CDR2 FYNNEI. In DNA form, the CDR3 reads TGTGCCAGCAGCTTTCAGGAGAACACTGAAGCTTTCTTT. Its translation is CASSFQENTEAFF.

The CDR3 spells CASSLDGMGAYQPQHF. The DNA for the CDR3 is TGCGCCAGCAGCTTGGACGGGATGGGTGCATATCAGCCCCAGCATTTT. This chain links TRBV5-1 with TRBJ1-5; D is unclear. The germline gives CDR1 SGHRS, CDR2 YFSETQ. This CDR3 comprises 16 residues. Trimming removed 0 bases at V and 5 bases at J, with 15 bases between.

The chain employs TRBV5-1 and TRBJ2-3; 8 nucleotides agree with TRBD2. The V gene's germline CDR1 is SGHRS and CDR2 YFSETQ. The CDR3 is 16 amino acids. After removal of 0 bases from V and 2 bases from J, the junction contained 5 bases not matched to a gene. The CDR3 region has the DNA TGCGCCAGCAGCTTGGCCACTAGCGGTAACACAGATACGCAGTATTTT. Its protein is CASSLATSGNTDTQYF.

The chain links TRBV10-3 to TRBJ2-5; perhaps TRBD2 as D (6 bases). CDR3 length equals 13 residues. The V gene's germline CDR1 is ENHRY and CDR2 SYGVKD. V was shortened by 10 bases and J by 2 bases, with 14 bases between the two germline ends. Written as DNA, the CDR3 is TGTGCCACCGCCGGGACTCAGCAAGAGACCCAGTACTTC. Translation: CATAGTQQETQYF.

This clone showed up just a few times. The chain couples TRBV6-5 to TRBJ1-3; a possible D gene is TRBD1 (5 bases). Germline lookup yields CDR1 MNHEY and CDR2 SVGAGI. Trimming stripped 7 bases from V and 0 bases from J, with 13 bases between. The CDR3 runs 15 residues. The CDR3 DNA is TGTGCCAGCACCAAAGGGGATTTCTCTGGAAACACCATATATTTT. It codes for CASTKGDFSGNTIYF.

The chain uses TRBV29-1 and TRBJ1-1, with D uncertain. This CDR3 has 12 amino acids. CDR1 is SQVTM and CDR2 is ANQGSEA in the germline V gene. V was pared by 6 bases and J by 7 bases, with 15 bases between. The CDR3 reads CSVSPSGDEAFF. The CDR3 region has the DNA TGCAGCGTCTCCCCCAGTGGAGATGAAGCTTTCTTT.

V is TRBV2 and J is TRBJ1-2; D unclear. Trimming removed 4 bases at V and 8 bases at J, with 11 bases between. The germline V gene encodes CDR1 SNHLY and CDR2 FYNNEI. The CDR3 extends over 12 amino acids. The CDR3 reads CASSVSGIGYTF. The CDR3 coding sequence is TGTGCCAGCAGTGTGTCGGGTATCGGCTACACCTTC.

The CDR3 spells CATTLRQDPNTGELFF. CDR3 in DNA: TGTGCCACCACCCTTCGACAGGACCCGAACACCGGGGAGCTGTTTTTT. The chain couples TRBV10-3 to TRBJ2-2; a weak D match, TRBD1 (6 bases). The CDR3 length is 16 residues. Looked up from germline, CDR1 is ENHRY and CDR2 is SYGVKD. Trimming took off 10 bases at V and 0 bases at J, with 18 bases between the two ends.

The rearrangement uses TRBV30 and TRBJ1-2; 7 bases are a match to TRBD1. From germline, CDR1 is GTSNPN and CDR2 SVGIG (reference sequence). Trimming at V came to 1 base and at J to 2 bases, leaving 7 bases not matched to a gene. The CDR3 sequence is 15 residues long. The CDR3, as DNA: TGTGCCTGGAGTGCTCGGGACAGAACCAACTATGGCTACACCTTC. The encoded protein is CAWSARDRTNYGYTF.

The chain recombines TRBV7-2 with TRBJ1-2; D remains ambiguous. Germline CDR1 and CDR2: SGHTA and FQGNSA. The CDR3 runs 18 residues. V was cut by 3 bases and J by 1 base, with 21 bases left in between. CDR3 region: CASSFFYVKKEINYGYTF. The DNA for the CDR3 is TGTGCCAGCAGCTTTTTCTACGTTAAAAAAGAAATTAACTATGGCTACACCTTC.

The DNA of the CDR3 is TGTGCCAGCAGCTTGGGCGTTACCTCTGGCTACACCTTC. It translates to CASSLGVTSGYTF. The V and J genes are TRBV11-2 and TRBJ1-2; D unclear. Trimming took off 3 bases at V and 7 bases at J, with 12 bases between the two ends. Germline-derived CDR1 and CDR2 are SGHAT and FQNNGV. The CDR3 is made up of 13 amino acids.

This chain joins TRBV6-1 and TRBJ2-1; 10 bases fit TRBD2. With V trimmed by 6 bases and J by 14 bases, 13 bases remained unmatched. CDR3 size: 14 residues. CDR1 and CDR2 (germline): MNHNS, SASEGT. The CDR3 loop is CASRGLAGARGEFF. CDR3 nucleotides: TGTGCCAGCAGAGGGCTAGCGGGAGCTCGGGGGGAGTTCTTC.

This clone has a handful of counts. The CDR3 here is CASSPDPTVTYEQYF. CDR3 bases: TGCGCCAGCAGCCCAGATCCGACAGTAACCTACGAGCAGTACTTC. The J gene is TRBJ2-7, the V gene TRBV4-1; weak D call: TRBD1 (5 bases). Germline CDR1 and CDR2: MGHRA and YSYEKL. V lost 4 bases, J lost 2 bases, and 15 bases lay in between. The CDR3 covers 15 residues.

This clone was seen only once. The gene calls are TRBV28 and TRBJ2-7; a weak D match, TRBD1 (6 bases). The CDR3 contains 15 residues. Trimming stripped 6 bases from V and 0 bases from J, with 15 bases between. Germline CDR1 reads MDHEN; CDR2 reads SYDVKM. Here the CDR3 DNA reads TGTGCCAGCAGCTCTCCCGGACAGCCCTCCTACGAGCAGTACTTC. It is translated as CASSSPGQPSYEQYF.

The genes are TRBV28 and TRBJ2-5, with D uncertain. Trimming pared 2 bases from V and 0 bases from J, leaving 10 bases between. Germline CDR1 reads MDHEN; CDR2 reads SYDVKM. This CDR3 region has 15 residues. The CDR3 DNA reads TGTGCCAGCAGTTTACCCACACCGTACCAAGAGACCCAGTACTTC. Translation: CASSLPTPYQETQYF.

CDR3 residues: CASSSPSTSYEQYF. CDR3 nucleotides: TGTGCCAGCAGCTCGCCATCGACTAGCTACGAGCAGTACTTC. The chain uses TRBV7-9 and TRBJ2-7; D might be TRBD2 (6 bases). The V and J ends lost 4 bases and 3 bases respectively, with 13 bases between them. Germline V CDR1 and CDR2: SEHNR, FQNEAQ (reference sequence). The CDR3 has 14 residues.